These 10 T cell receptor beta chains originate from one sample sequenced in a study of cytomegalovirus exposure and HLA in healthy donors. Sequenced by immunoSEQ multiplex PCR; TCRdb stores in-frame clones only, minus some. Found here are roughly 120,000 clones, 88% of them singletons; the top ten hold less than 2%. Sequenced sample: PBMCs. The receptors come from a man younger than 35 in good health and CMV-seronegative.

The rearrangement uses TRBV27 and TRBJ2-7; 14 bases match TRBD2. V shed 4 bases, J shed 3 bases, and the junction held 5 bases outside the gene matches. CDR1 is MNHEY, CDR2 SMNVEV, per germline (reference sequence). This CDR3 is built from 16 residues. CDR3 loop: CASSSGLAGGYYEQYF. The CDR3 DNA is TGTGCCAGCAGTTCCGGACTAGCGGGAGGCTACTACGAGCAGTACTTC.

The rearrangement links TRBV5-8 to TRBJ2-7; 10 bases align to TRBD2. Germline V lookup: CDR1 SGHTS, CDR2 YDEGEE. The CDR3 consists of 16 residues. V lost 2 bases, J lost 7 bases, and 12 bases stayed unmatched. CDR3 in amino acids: CASSLPSGRGFWEQYF. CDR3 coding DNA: TGTGCCAGCAGCTTACCAAGCGGGAGGGGCTTTTGGGAGCAGTACTTC.

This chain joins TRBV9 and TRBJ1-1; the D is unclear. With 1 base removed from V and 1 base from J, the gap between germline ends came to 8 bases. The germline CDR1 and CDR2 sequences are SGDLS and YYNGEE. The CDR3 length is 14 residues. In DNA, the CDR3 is TGTGCCAGCAGCGTACCCGGCGGGAACACTGAAGCTTTCTTT. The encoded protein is CASSVPGGNTEAFF. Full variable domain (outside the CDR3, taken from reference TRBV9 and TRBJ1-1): DSGVTQTPKHLITATGQRVTLRCSPRSGDLSVYWYQQSLDQGLQFLIQYYNGEERAKGNILERFSAQQFPDLHSELNLSSLELGDSALYFCASSVPGGNTEAFFGQGTRLTVV.

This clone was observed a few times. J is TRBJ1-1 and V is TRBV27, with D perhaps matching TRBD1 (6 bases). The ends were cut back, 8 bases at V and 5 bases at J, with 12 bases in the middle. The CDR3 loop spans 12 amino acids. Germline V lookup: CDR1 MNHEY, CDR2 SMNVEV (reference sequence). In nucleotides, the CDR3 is TGTGCCAGCGGTATAAGGGGGACTGAAGCTTTCTTT. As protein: CASGIRGTEAFF.

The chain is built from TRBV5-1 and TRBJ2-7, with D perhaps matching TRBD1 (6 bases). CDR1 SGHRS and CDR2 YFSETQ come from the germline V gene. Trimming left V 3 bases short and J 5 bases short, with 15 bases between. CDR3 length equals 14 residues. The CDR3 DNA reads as TGCGCCAGCAGCTCTTCAGGGGAATGGAACGAGCAGTACTTC. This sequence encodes CASSSSGEWNEQYF.

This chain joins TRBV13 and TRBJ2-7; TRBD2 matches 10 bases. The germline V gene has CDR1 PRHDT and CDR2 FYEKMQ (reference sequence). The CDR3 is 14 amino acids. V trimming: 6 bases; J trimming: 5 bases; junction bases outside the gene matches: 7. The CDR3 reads CASRQAGGPNEQYF. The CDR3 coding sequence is TGTGCCAGCAGGCAAGCGGGGGGGCCGAACGAGCAGTACTTC.

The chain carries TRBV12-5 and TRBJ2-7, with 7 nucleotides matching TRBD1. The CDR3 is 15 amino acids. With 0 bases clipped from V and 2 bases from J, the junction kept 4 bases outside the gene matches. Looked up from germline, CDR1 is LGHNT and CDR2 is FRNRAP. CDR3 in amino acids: CASGLVQGSPYEQYF. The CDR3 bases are TGTGCTAGTGGTTTGGTACAGGGGAGCCCCTACGAGCAGTACTTC.

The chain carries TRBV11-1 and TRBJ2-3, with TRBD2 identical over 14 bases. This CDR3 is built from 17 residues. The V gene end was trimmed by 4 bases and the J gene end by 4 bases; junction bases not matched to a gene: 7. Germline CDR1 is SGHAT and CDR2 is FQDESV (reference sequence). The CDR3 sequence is CASSSGLAGGYADTQYF. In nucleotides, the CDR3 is TGTGCCAGCAGCTCCGGACTAGCGGGAGGTTACGCAGATACGCAGTATTTT.

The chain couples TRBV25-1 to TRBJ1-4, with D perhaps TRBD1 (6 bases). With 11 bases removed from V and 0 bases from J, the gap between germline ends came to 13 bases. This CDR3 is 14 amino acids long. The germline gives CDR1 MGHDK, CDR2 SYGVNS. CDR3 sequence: CACQDSATNEKLFF. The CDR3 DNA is TGTGCCTGCCAGGACAGCGCAACTAATGAAAAACTGTTTTTT.

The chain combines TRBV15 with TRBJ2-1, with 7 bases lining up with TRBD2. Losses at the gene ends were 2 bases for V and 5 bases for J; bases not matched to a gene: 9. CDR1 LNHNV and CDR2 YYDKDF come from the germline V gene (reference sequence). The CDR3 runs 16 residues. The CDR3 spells CATSRKGRGNNNEQFF. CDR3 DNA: TGTGCCACCAGCAGAAAAGGGAGGGGAAATAACAATGAGCAGTTCTTC.